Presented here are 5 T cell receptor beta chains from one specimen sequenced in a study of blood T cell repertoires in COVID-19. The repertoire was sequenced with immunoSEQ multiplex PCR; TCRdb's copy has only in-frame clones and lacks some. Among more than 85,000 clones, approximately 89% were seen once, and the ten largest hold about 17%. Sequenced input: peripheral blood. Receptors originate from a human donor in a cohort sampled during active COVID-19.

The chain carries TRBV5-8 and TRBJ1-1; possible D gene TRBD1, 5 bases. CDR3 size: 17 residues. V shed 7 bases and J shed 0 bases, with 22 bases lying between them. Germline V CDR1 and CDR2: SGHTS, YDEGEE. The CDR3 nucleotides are TGTGCCAGCCTCCGGCTCTTGAGGACAACCATGAACACTGAAGCTTTCTTT. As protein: CASLRLLRTTMNTEAFF.

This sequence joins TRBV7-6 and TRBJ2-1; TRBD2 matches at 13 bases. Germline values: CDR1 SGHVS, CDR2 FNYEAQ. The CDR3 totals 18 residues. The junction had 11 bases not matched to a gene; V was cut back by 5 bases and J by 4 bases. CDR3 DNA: TGTGCCAGCAGCCCCCGGACTAGCGGGGGACCCAGTTACAATGAGCAGTTCTTC. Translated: CASSPRTSGGPSYNEQFF. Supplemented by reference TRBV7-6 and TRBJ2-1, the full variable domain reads GAGVSQSPRYKVTKRGQDVALRCDPISGHVSLYWYRQALGQGPEFLTYFNYEAQQDKSGLPNDRFSAERPEGSISTLTIQRTEQRDSAMYRCASSPRTSGGPSYNEQFFGPGTRLTVL.

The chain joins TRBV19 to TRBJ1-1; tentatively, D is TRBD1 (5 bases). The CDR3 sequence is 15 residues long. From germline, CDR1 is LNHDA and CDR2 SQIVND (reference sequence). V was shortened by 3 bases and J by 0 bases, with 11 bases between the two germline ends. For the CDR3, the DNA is TGTGCCAGTAGTATTGGGGCCGAGATGAACACTGAAGCTTTCTTT. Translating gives CASSIGAEMNTEAFF.

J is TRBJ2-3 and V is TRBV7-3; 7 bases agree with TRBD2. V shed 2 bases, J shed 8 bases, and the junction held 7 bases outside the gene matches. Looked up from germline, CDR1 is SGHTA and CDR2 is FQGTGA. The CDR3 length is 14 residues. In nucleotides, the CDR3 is TGTGCCAGCAGCTTAGCCGGGGGGTCGGGTACGCAGTATTTT. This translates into CASSLAGGSGTQYF.

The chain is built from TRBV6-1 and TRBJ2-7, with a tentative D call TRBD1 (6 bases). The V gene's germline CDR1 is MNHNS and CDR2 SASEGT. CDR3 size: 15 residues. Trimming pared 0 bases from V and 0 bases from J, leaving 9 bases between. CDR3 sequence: CASSEATDSSYEQYF. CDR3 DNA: TGTGCCAGCAGTGAAGCGACGGACAGCTCCTACGAGCAGTACTTC.